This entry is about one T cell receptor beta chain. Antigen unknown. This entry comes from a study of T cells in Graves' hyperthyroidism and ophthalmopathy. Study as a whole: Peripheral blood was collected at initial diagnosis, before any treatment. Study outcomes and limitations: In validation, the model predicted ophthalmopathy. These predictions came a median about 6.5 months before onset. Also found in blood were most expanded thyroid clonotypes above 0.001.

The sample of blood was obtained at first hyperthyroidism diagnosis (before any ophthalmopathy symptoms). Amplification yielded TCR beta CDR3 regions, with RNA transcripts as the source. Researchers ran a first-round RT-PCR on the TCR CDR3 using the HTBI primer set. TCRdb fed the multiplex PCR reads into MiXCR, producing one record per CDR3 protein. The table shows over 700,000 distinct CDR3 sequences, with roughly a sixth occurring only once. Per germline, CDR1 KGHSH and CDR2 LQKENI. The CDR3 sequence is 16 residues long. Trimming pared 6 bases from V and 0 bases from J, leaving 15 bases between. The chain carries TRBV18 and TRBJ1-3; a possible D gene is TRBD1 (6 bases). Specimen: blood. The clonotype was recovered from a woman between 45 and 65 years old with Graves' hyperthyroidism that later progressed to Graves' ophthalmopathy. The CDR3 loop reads CASSPGAGPSGNTIYF. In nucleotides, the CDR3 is TGTGCCAGCTCTCCGGGGGCAGGTCCCTCTGGAAACACCATATATTTT.